These T cell receptor beta chains were read from a single sample in a study of tumour-infiltrating T cells in Burkitt lymphoma. Clones were sequenced by immunoSEQ multiplex PCR, and TCRdb holds only the in-frame ones, with some missing. The sample lists around 4,000 clones, 15% to 20% occurring once. The material sequenced was tumor tissue. The receptors originated from a human donor with Burkitt lymphoma. The CDR3 runs from the conserved cysteine through the conserved F or W. D genes are given only for firm matches. Clone size appears in some rows only: once, few, many, or a class for an expanded clone.

j_call v_call clone_size cdr3_length d_call cdr3_nt cdr3_aa
TRBJ2-1 TRBV5-1 - 18 TRBD2 TGCGCCAGCAGCAAAGGACTAGCGAGAGGCCCAGCCTACAATGAGCAGTTCTTC CASSKGLARGPAYNEQFF
TRBJ1-1 TRBV18 - 15 - TGTGCCAGCTCACAAGGGGAGAGGGCCTACACTGAAGCTTTCTTT CASSQGERAYTEAFF
TRBJ2-4 TRBV5-4 few 15 TRBD2 TGTGCCAGCACCCTGGGGGGGGTTGGGGCGGACATTCAGTACTTC CASTLGGVGADIQYF
TRBJ1-1 TRBV5-1 - 14 - TGCGCCAGCAGCTTCGGGGGGGGGACGGGCGAAGCTTTCTTT CASSFGGGTGEAFF
TRBJ2-1 TRBV19 - 17 - TGTGCCAGTAGTAGAGGAAGAAACGGGGCACCCTACAATGAGCAGTTCTTC CASSRGRNGAPYNEQFF
TRBJ2-1 TRBV11-2 - 13 - TGTGCCAGCACCCCTCTCAGGGCCAATGAGCAGTTCTTC CASTPLRANEQFF
TRBJ2-4 TRBV11-2 few 15 - TGTGCCAGCAGCTTAGTCTTGGGAACCAAAAACATTCAGTACTTC CASSLVLGTKNIQYF
TRBJ2-7 TRBV29-1 few 13 TRBD2 TGCAGCGTGGGGACTAGCGGGAGCCGCGAGCAGTACTTC CSVGTSGSREQYF
TRBJ2-5 TRBV6-5 - 14 - TGTGCCAGCAGCCTCCTGGGGCTGGGGGAGACCCAGTACTTC CASSLLGLGETQYF
TRBJ2-5 TRBV5-1 few 14 TRBD1 TGCGCCAGCCAAAGACAGGGGGGGAAAGAGACCCAGTACTTC CASQRQGGKETQYF
TRBJ1-1 TRBV29-1 few 14 - TGCAGCGCCCTCAGGGGTCCAGTACTCACTGAAGCTTTCTTT CSALRGPVLTEAFF
TRBJ1-5 TRBV19 - 12 - TGTGCCAGTAGGGACAGCAATCAGCCCCAGCATTTT CASRDSNQPQHF
TRBJ1-4 TRBV4-1 - 16 TRBD1 TGCGCCAGCAGCCATGGGACAGGGGGAGCTAATGAAAAACTGTTTTTT CASSHGTGGANEKLFF
TRBJ1-1 TRBV6-5 - 14 - TGTGCCAGCAGTTTAGAGCTGGGGGTCACTGAAGCTTTCTTT CASSLELGVTEAFF
TRBJ2-1 TRBV6-4 few 12 - TGTGCCAGCAGTGATGAACTCAATGAGCAGTTCTTC CASSDELNEQFF
TRBJ2-5 TRBV5-6 few 13 - TGTGCCAGCAGCTTGGTTCAGGAAGGGACCCAGTACTTC CASSLVQEGTQYF
TRBJ2-7 TRBV11-2 few 14 TRBD1 TGTGCCAGCAGCTTACCGCCCCCGACGGGCAGGGGGCACTTC CASSLPPPTGRGHF
TRBJ1-2 TRBV7-9 few 16 - TGTGCCAGCAGCTTAGCGGGAGCAGGGACCAACTATGGCTACACCTTC CASSLAGAGTNYGYTF
TRBJ2-3 TRBV10-3 few 16 - TGTGCCAGCGGGACACCCTTAGCGGAGAACACAGATACGCAGTATTTT CASGTPLAENTDTQYF
TRBJ2-5 TRBV7-2 - 12 - TGTGCCAGCAGCTTAGCGGGAGAGACCCAGTACTTC CASSLAGETQYF
TRBJ1-3 TRBV6-5 few 14 TRBD1 TGTGCCACCTCCCCGGACAGGGCTCGAAACACCATATATTTT CATSPDRARNTIYF
TRBJ1-1 TRBV6-1 - 15 - TGTGCCAGCAGTACCGGGACCAGGGGTGGCACTGAAGCTTTCTTT CASSTGTRGGTEAFF